The clone carrying this TCR beta chain has at least ten counts. Its antigen is not known. Germline V gives CDR1 SGHTA, CDR2 FQGNSA. V lost 5 bases, J lost 6 bases, and 9 bases stayed unmatched. This CDR3 has 16 residues. These data originate in a study of regulatory T cells in long-lasting Graves disease. Relying on iRepertoire HTBI primers and Arm-PCR of CDR3 regions, the team built TCR beta libraries. Per the authors' pipeline: Identified across the samples were over 50 TRBV segments and 14 TRBJ segments. MiXCR, applied by TCRdb to the multiplex PCR reads, yields one record per CDR3 protein. TCRdb's processing, not the authors', yielded these V and J calls. Seen here are roughly 380,000 distinct CDR3 sequences, around a sixth observed once, and the top ten hold about 24%. General observations from the study: Accuracy was possibly reduced by small sample size.

Documented time point: newly diagnosed GD, antithyroid drugs for less than 3 months. With RNA extracted from PBMCs as input, the TCR library was made. The input for sequencing was peripheral blood mononuclear cells (PBMCs), taken at new diagnosis, from a patient treated with antithyroid drugs. The chain has TRBV7-2 and TRBJ2-3; the match to TRBD2 covers 12 bases. The source is a female donor with Graves disease. The chain's CDR3 is CASSQTVGLAGDTQYF. In DNA, the CDR3 is TGTGCCAGCAGCCAGACCGTCGGACTAGCGGGGGATACGCAGTATTTT.